Sequencing of this T cell receptor (beta chain) was carried out in a study of blood T cell repertoires in COVID-19. Overall study: T cells, B-cell-depleted T cells, or PBMCs supplied cDNA or gDNA.

V dropped 0 bases and J dropped 0 bases, with 6 bases sitting between them. Germline CDR1 MGHRA, CDR2 YSYEKL. This CDR3 is built from 15 residues. Per the original methods: Amplifying reference gene primers gave estimates of nucleated cell counts. Profiling relied on immunoSEQ multiplex PCR, and the TCRdb table lists in-frame clones only, not all of them. The D gene and trimming were derived from the DNA, and the V and J assignments and clone size from that table. This sample has 64,000 or so clones; approximately 85% occur once, and the top ten carry around 13%. V and J are TRBV4-1 and TRBJ1-5; D gene ambiguous. This sequence was found in a human donor in a cohort sampled during active COVID-19. Specimen: peripheral blood. CDR3 DNA: TGCGCCAGCAGCCAAGAAGTGAGTAGCAATCAGCCCCAGCATTTT. It translates to CASSQEVSSNQPQHF.